A single sample is the source of the 32 T cell receptor beta chains below, sequenced in a study of a mutant IDH1 vaccine in newly diagnosed glioma. No cognate antigen is known for these TCRs. Here immunoSEQ multiplex PCR was the method, and the copy in TCRdb shows in-frame clones only, minus some. In the table there are 50,000 to 70,000 clones, approximately 82% of which are singletons. As to time point: week 5, during vaccination. It was 300 ug of mutant IDH1 20-mer peptide that made up each vaccine dose, given with topical imiquimod. Sequenced here: PBMCs, sampled from a glioma patient whose treatment included an IDH1 peptide vaccine. Receptor source: a woman younger than 35 with glioma. Some clones in this sample may be carry-over from other donors' samples.

This sequence joins TRBV10-3 and TRBJ1-3; 7 bases line up with TRBD1. CDR3 length equals 14 residues. Trimming at V came to 7 bases and at J to 0 bases, leaving 3 bases not matched to a gene. Germline V gene data show CDR1 as ENHRY and CDR2 as SYGVKD. CDR3 bases: TGTGCCATCACCGGGACAGTCTCTGGAAACACCATATATTTT. Residues: CAITGTVSGNTIYF.

The sample holds a few counts of this clone. The J gene is TRBJ2-3, the V gene TRBV30; D not resolved. The CDR3 covers 14 residues. The germline V gene has CDR1 GTSNPN and CDR2 SVGIG (reference sequence). V lost 3 bases to trimming and J lost 2 bases, with 12 bases between them. The CDR3 coding sequence is TGTGCCTGGAGCAGGCTAGACACCACAGATACGCAGTATTTT. Its protein is CAWSRLDTTDTQYF.

V usage is TRBV9 and J usage is TRBJ2-2, with TRBD2 as a possible D gene (5 bases). Trimming took off 7 bases at V and 0 bases at J, with 13 bases between the two ends. Germline V gene data show CDR1 as SGDLS and CDR2 as YYNGEE. This CDR3 contains 15 residues. CDR3: CASASTRTNTGELFF. The CDR3 coding sequence is TGTGCCAGCGCTAGCACTAGGACGAACACCGGGGAGCTGTTTTTT.

The chain uses TRBV21-1 and TRBJ1-1; the table's D gene call, TRBD1, was not cross checked with the DNA. TRBV21-1 is deemed a pseudogene. The CDR3 sequence is 13 residues long. In DNA form, the CDR3 reads TGTGCCAGCAGCACTACAGGTTACACTGAAGCTTTCTTT. It encodes CASSTTGYTEAFF.

The chain carries TRBV7-2 and TRBJ2-4; D is undetermined. CDR3 length: 12 residues. The germline V and J ends were trimmed by 5 bases and 8 bases, with 10 bases remaining between them. Germline-derived CDR1 and CDR2 are SGHTA and FQGNSA. CDR3 in amino acids: CASSPGGHIQYF. The CDR3 DNA follows: TGTGCCAGCAGCCCTGGTGGGCACATTCAGTACTTC.

This clone was seen ten or more times. V and J are TRBV29-1 and TRBJ1-5, with 8 bases lining up with TRBD1. The CDR3 contains 14 residues. V lost 6 bases and J lost 0; bases outside the gene matches: 4. Per germline, CDR1 SQVTM and CDR2 ANQGSEA. This CDR3 is CSVLTGDSNQPQHF. CDR3 nucleotides: TGCAGCGTATTGACAGGGGATAGCAATCAGCCCCAGCATTTT.

The chain is built from TRBV4-2 and TRBJ2-1; no definite D call. Germline V gene sequence: CDR1 LGHNA, CDR2 YNFKEQ. V was trimmed by 1 base and J by 10 bases, leaving 20 bases between them. This CDR3 comprises 16 residues. The CDR3 loop is CASSQGEGPRGGEQFF. The CDR3 bases are TGTGCCAGCAGCCAAGGGGAAGGACCCCGCGGTGGGGAGCAGTTCTTC.

The chain uses TRBV4-2 and TRBJ1-1, with D possibly being TRBD1 (5 bases). This CDR3 is 16 amino acids long. V gave up 0 bases and J gave up 3 bases, with 14 bases separating them. The germline V gene encodes CDR1 LGHNA and CDR2 YNFKEQ. The CDR3 loop is CASSQDLAGRDTEAFF. In nucleotides, the CDR3 is TGTGCCAGCAGCCAAGATCTGGCAGGGAGGGACACTGAAGCTTTCTTT.

This clone occurred a few times. The chain is built from TRBV20-1 and TRBJ1-1; possible D gene TRBD1, 5 bases. V was shortened by 5 bases and J by 11 bases, with 15 bases between the two germline ends. Germline loops: CDR1 DFQATT, CDR2 SNEGSKA (reference sequence). The CDR3 is made up of 11 amino acids. The CDR3 sequence: CSAARDLEAFF. The CDR3 bases are TGCAGTGCTGCTCGGGACTTGGAGGCTTTCTTT.

The chain carries TRBV5-1 and TRBJ2-6; possibly TRBD1 for D (5 bases). CDR1 is SGHRS and CDR2 is YFSETQ in the germline V gene. V gave up 0 bases and J gave up 9 bases, with 7 bases separating them. This CDR3 contains 13 residues. The CDR3 DNA reads as TGCGCCAGCAGCTTGGTACAGGACAACGTCCTGACTTTC. It yields the protein CASSLVQDNVLTF.

V usage is TRBV4-3 and J usage is TRBJ2-2; no clear D gene. V was trimmed by 0 bases and J by 8 bases, leaving 10 bases between them. The CDR3 consists of 14 residues. Per germline, CDR1 LGHNA and CDR2 YSLEER. The CDR3 bases are TGCGCCAGCAGCCAAGACTGGGTAGGAGGGGAGCTGTTTTTT. It translates to CASSQDWVGGELFF.

This clone appeared a single time. The V and J genes are TRBV2 and TRBJ2-7; no definite D call. CDR1 and CDR2 (germline): SNHLY, FYNNEI. The CDR3 contains 15 residues. V shed 4 bases and J shed 6 bases, with 19 bases lying between them. The DNA of the CDR3 is TGTGCCAGCAGTGCGGATCATTCCCGCCGCCTCGAGCAGTACTTC. Translation gives CASSADHSRRLEQYF. The entire variable domain, with the rest obtained from reference TRBV2 and TRBJ2-7, is as follows: EPEVTQTPSHQVTQMGQEVILRCVPISNHLYFYWYRQILGQKVEFLVSFYNNEISEKSEIFDDQFSVERPDGSNFTLKIRSTKLEDSAMYFCASSADHSRRLEQYFGPGTRLTVT.

V and J are TRBV9 and TRBJ2-7, with 9 bases aligning to TRBD1. J was trimmed by 6 bases and V by 3 bases; bases with no gene match: 16. The V gene's germline CDR1 is SGDLS and CDR2 YYNGEE. The CDR3 sequence is 17 residues long. The CDR3 loop is CASSAPQQGAIPSEQYF. CDR3 nucleotide sequence: TGTGCCAGCAGCGCTCCCCAACAGGGGGCCATCCCCTCCGAGCAGTACTTC.

This clone was observed a single time. The chain is built from TRBV20-1 and TRBJ2-5; perhaps D is TRBD1 or TRBD2 (5 bases each). The CDR3 covers 11 residues. Germline assignment: CDR1 DFQATT and CDR2 SNEGSKA (reference sequence). Trimming pared 6 bases from V and 5 bases from J, leaving 10 bases between. The CDR3 sequence: CSAGVAETQYF. DNA of the CDR3: TGCAGTGCAGGGGTAGCGGAGACCCAGTACTTC.

This clone was recorded once. This chain links TRBV7-9 with TRBJ1-4, with D uncertain. The germline CDR1 and CDR2 sequences are SEHNR and FQNEAQ (reference sequence). CDR3 length equals 13 residues. V was trimmed by 5 bases and J by 4 bases, leaving 8 bases between them. This CDR3 reads CASSDLINEKLFF. The DNA of the CDR3 is TGTGCCAGCAGCGATCTTATTAATGAAAAACTGTTTTTT.

The rearrangement joins TRBV27 to TRBJ1-2; D gene ambiguous. Per the germline V gene, CDR1 is MNHEY and CDR2 is SMNVEV (reference sequence). The CDR3 consists of 16 residues. The V gene lost 5 bases and the J gene lost 2 bases, with 18 bases spanning the gap. The CDR3 protein is CASSPSPPGRNYGYTF. The CDR3 DNA is TGTGCCAGCAGTCCTAGCCCCCCCGGCAGAAACTATGGCTACACCTTC.

This clone was recorded once. This chain joins TRBV5-4 and TRBJ2-7; the D is unclear. Looked up from germline, CDR1 is SGHNT and CDR2 is YYREEE (reference sequence). The CDR3 runs 14 residues. The germline V and J ends were trimmed by 0 bases and 1 base, with 8 bases remaining between them. The CDR3 loop reads CASSLDPRSYEQYF. The CDR3 coding sequence is TGTGCCAGCAGCTTGGACCCCAGATCCTACGAGCAGTACTTC.

This chain connects TRBV5-1 to TRBJ1-6; maybe TRBD1 (5 bases). The germline V gene has CDR1 SGHRS and CDR2 YFSETQ. This CDR3 is built from 14 residues. V gave up 5 bases and J gave up 7 bases, with 13 bases separating them. The CDR3 coding sequence is TGCGCCAGCAGTCCGGGACTGACGAATTCACCCCTCCACTTT. This encodes CASSPGLTNSPLHF. Drawing the rest from reference TRBV5-1 and TRBJ1-6, the complete variable domain is KAGVTQTPRYLIKTRGQQVTLSCSPISGHRSVSWYQQTPGQGLQFLFEYFSETQRNKGNFPGRFSGRQFSNSRSEMNVSTLELGDSALYLCASSPGLTNSPLHFGNGTRLTVT.

The chain is built from TRBV19 and TRBJ2-3; 13 nucleotides align to TRBD2. CDR3 length: 19 residues. After removal of 5 bases from V and 0 bases from J, the junction contained 11 bases not matched to a gene. The V gene's germline CDR1 is LNHDA and CDR2 SQIVND (reference sequence). CDR3 amino acids: CASSSSGLAGTTSTDTQYF. DNA for the CDR3: TGTGCCAGTAGTTCGTCGGGACTAGCGGGGACAACTAGCACAGATACGCAGTATTTT.

Of note for this clone: An end of the junction differs from the germline gene, which may be a read error. The chain carries TRBV7-7 and TRBJ2-7; a possible D gene is TRBD2 (6 bases). This CDR3 has 14 residues. Germline assignment: CDR1 SSHAT and CDR2 FNYEAQ (reference sequence). CDR3 DNA: TGTGCTAGCAGCCCTATCGGGGGATCCTACGAGCAGTACTTC. This encodes CASSPIGGSYEQYF.

V gene TRBV19 combines with J gene TRBJ1-1, with 7 positions matching TRBD1. This CDR3 spans 14 amino acids. CDR1 and CDR2 from the germline V gene are LNHDA and SQIVND (reference sequence). The V and J ends lost 6 bases and 4 bases, in that order; junction bases with no gene match: 8. CDR3 region: CASSKTGLSTEAFF. The CDR3 DNA reads as TGTGCCAGTAGCAAGACAGGGTTGAGCACTGAAGCTTTCTTT.

The chain has TRBV13 and TRBJ2-3; possible D gene TRBD2, 7 bases. V was pared by 4 bases and J by 6 bases, with 14 bases between. The CDR3 sequence is 14 residues long. Germline CDR1 reads PRHDT; CDR2 reads FYEKMQ (reference sequence). The CDR3 sequence is CASSSPGGADTQYF. As DNA, the CDR3 is TGTGCCAGCAGCTCCCCGGGGGGCGCCGATACGCAGTATTTT.

V is TRBV5-1 and J is TRBJ2-5, with 8 nucleotides matching TRBD1. The CDR3 has 15 residues. Germline V lookup: CDR1 SGHRS, CDR2 YFSETQ. Unmatched junction bases numbered 9, after V lost 4 bases and J lost 4 bases. The CDR3 region has the DNA TGCGCCAGCAGCAAAGGGGACAGGCTGGGAGAGACCCAGTACTTC. This gives the protein CASSKGDRLGETQYF.

The J gene is TRBJ2-7, the V gene TRBV7-9; weak D call: TRBD1 (8 bases). Germline values: CDR1 SEHNR, CDR2 FQNEAQ (reference sequence). The CDR3 sequence is 15 residues long. Trimming took off 1 base at V and 5 bases at J, with 15 bases between the two ends. The chain's CDR3 is CASSLVDRGGDEQYF. CDR3 nucleotides: TGTGCCAGCAGCTTAGTAGACAGGGGAGGGGACGAGCAGTACTTC.

The rearrangement links TRBV7-9 to TRBJ1-5; D ambiguous. The V end lost 2 bases, the J end lost 0 bases, and 8 bases lay between the germline ends. CDR1 and CDR2 from the germline V gene are SEHNR and FQNEAQ (reference sequence). CDR3 size: 15 residues. This CDR3 is CASSLSVDSNQPQHF. The CDR3 DNA follows: TGTGCCAGCAGCTTAAGCGTTGATAGCAATCAGCCCCAGCATTTT. Variable domain in full (rest from reference TRBV7-9 and TRBJ1-5): DTGVSQNPRHKITKRGQNVTFRCDPISEHNRLYWYRQTLGQGPEFLTYFQNEAQLEKSRLLSDRFSAERPKGSFSTLEIQRTEQGDSAMYLCASSLSVDSNQPQHFGDGTRLSIL.

The chain is built from TRBV29-1 and TRBJ2-5; the match to TRBD2 covers 12 bases. There are 18 residues in the CDR3. CDR1 is SQVTM and CDR2 is ANQGSEA in the germline V gene. With V trimmed by 2 bases and J by 5 bases, 15 bases remained unmatched. This CDR3 is CSVEWASGRAGRLETQYF. CDR3 DNA: TGCAGCGTTGAATGGGCTAGCGGGAGGGCCGGTAGGCTGGAGACCCAGTACTTC.

The CDR3 bases are TGTGCCATCAGCGGGACAGGCTGGGACAATGAGCAGTTCTTC. The encoded protein is CAISGTGWDNEQFF. This chain connects TRBV10-3 to TRBJ2-1, with 8 bases that match TRBD1. Germline CDR1 ENHRY, CDR2 SYGVKD. The CDR3 spans 14 residues. V was clipped by 6 bases and J by 5 bases; unmatched bases: 6.

V and J are TRBV27 and TRBJ1-5; 7 bases fit TRBD1. V trimming: 6 bases; J trimming: 4 bases; junction bases outside the gene matches: 3. Germline lookup yields CDR1 MNHEY and CDR2 SMNVEV (reference sequence). This CDR3 has 13 residues. This chain's CDR3 is CASSLRGNQPQHF. The CDR3 nucleotides are TGTGCCAGCAGCCTCAGGGGGAATCAGCCCCAGCATTTT.

In nucleotides, the CDR3 is TGCGCCAGCAGCTTGGGTACGGGAGGGCCTTCGTATGAGCAGTTCTTC. As protein: CASSLGTGGPSYEQFF. The chain employs TRBV5-1 and TRBJ2-1, with 8 bases matching TRBD2. The CDR3 totals 16 residues. With 0 bases clipped from V and 8 bases from J, the junction kept 10 bases outside the gene matches. Germline V gene data show CDR1 as SGHRS and CDR2 as YFSETQ.

The V gene is TRBV7-2, the J gene TRBJ2-1; no definite D call. Trimming left V 3 bases short and J 6 bases short, with 9 bases between. The CDR3 runs 13 residues. From germline, CDR1 is SGHTA and CDR2 FQGNSA. The CDR3 here is CASSLVRSNEQFF. CDR3 DNA sequence: TGTGCCAGCAGCTTGGTCAGGAGCAATGAGCAGTTCTTC. Full variable domain (remainder filled in from reference TRBV7-2 and TRBJ2-1): GAGVSQSPSNKVTEKGKDVELRCDPISGHTALYWYRQSLGQGLEFLIYFQGNSAPDKSGLPSDRFSAERTGGSVSTLTIQRTQQEDSAVYLCASSLVRSNEQFFGPGTRLTVL.

V and J are TRBV6-1 and TRBJ1-2, with D perhaps TRBD1 (6 bases). Germline CDR1 reads MNHNS; CDR2 reads SASEGT. The CDR3 runs 15 residues. The V gene lost 7 bases and the J gene lost 0 bases, with 15 bases spanning the gap. CDR3: CASKIYRVANYGYTF. The CDR3 bases are TGTGCCAGCAAAATATACAGGGTTGCTAACTATGGCTACACCTTC.

The V gene is TRBV11-2, the J gene TRBJ2-5; D possibly corresponds to TRBD1 (8 bases). The CDR3 extends over 15 amino acids. Germline CDR1 SGHAT, CDR2 FQNNGV. The ends were cut back, 1 base at V and 4 bases at J, with 13 bases in the middle. The DNA for the CDR3 is TGTGCCAGCAGCTTAGGACAGGGGAGGGTAGAGACCCAGTACTTC. Encoded protein: CASSLGQGRVETQYF.